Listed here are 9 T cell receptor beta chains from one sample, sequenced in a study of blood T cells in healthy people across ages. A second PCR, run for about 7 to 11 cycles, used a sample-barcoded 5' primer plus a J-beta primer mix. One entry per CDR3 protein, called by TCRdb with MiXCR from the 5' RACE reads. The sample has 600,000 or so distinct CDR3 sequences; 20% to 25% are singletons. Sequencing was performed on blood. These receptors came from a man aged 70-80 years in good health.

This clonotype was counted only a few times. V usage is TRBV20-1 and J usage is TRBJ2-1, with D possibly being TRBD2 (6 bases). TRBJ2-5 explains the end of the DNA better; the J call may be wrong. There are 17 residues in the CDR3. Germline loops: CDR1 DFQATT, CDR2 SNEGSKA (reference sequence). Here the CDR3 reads CSVGPARGKTFLETQYF. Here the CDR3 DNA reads TGCAGTGTCGGACCGGCTCGCGGGAAGACCTTTTTAGAGACCCAGTACTTC.

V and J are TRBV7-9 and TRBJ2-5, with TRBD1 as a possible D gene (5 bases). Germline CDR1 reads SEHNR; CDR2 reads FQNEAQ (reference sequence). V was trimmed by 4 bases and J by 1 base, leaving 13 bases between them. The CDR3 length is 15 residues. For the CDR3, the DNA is TGTGCCAGCAGCTCATGGATGGGGCCCCAAGAGACCCAGTACTTC. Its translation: CASSSWMGPQETQYF.

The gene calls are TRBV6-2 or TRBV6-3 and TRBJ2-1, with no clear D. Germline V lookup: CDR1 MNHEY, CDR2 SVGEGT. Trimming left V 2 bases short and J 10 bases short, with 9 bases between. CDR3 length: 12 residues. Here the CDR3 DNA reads TGTGCCAGCAGTTACAACGAAGGCGAGCAGTTCTTC. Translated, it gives CASSYNEGEQFF.

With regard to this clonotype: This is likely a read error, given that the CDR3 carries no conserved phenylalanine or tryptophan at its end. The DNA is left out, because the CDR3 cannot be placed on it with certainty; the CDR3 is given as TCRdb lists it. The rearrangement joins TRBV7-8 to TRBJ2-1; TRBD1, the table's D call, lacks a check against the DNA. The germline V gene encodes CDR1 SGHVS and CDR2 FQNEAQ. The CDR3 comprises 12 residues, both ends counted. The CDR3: CASSLSGRDEFL.

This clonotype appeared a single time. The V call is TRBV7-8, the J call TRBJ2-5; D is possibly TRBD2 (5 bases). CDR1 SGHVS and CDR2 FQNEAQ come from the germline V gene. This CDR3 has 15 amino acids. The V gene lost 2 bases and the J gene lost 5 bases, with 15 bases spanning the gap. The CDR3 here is CASSLTEAGWETQYF. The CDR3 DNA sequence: TGTGCCAGCAGCTTAACGGAGGCGGGCTGGGAGACCCAGTACTTC.

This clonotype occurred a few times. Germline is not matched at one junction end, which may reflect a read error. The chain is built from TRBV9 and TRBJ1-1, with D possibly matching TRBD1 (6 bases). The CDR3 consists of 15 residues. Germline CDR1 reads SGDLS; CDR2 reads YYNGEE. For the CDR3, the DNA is TGTGCCTGCAGCGTAGGAACAGGGTTGAACACTGAAGCTTTCTTT. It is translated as CACSVGTGLNTEAFF.

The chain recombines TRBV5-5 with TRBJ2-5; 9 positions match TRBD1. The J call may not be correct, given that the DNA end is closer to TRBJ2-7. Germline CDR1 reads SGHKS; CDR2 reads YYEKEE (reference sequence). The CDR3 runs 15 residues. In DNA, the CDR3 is TGTGCCAGCAGCTTGGAGGGGACAGGGACCTACGAGCAGTACTTC. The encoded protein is CASSLEGTGTYEQYF.

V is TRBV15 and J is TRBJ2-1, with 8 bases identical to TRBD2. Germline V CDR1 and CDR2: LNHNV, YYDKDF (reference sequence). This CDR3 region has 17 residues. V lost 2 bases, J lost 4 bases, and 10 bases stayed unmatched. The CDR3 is CATSRSPTSGPYNEQFF. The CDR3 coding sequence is TGTGCCACCAGCAGAAGCCCCACTAGCGGCCCTTACAATGAGCAGTTCTTC.

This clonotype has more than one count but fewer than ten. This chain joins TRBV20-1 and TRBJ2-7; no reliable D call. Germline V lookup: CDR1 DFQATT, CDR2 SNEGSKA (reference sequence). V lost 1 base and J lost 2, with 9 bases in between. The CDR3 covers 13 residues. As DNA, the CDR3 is TGCAGTGCTAGAGGTAGCAGCACCTACGAGCAGTACTTC. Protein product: CSARGSSTYEQYF.